This T cell receptor beta chain was obtained from a study of T cell repertoires in aging, cancer and after chemotherapy. Multiplex touch-down PCR with TRB-A/B primers amplified rearranged V-D-J TRB sequences. MiXCR, applied by TCRdb to the multiplex PCR reads, yields one record per CDR3 protein. This sample has over 6,000 distinct CDR3 sequences, with around 33% found just once. Peripheral blood genomic DNA, not sorted cells or RNA, was the template. Trimming left V 0 bases short and J 7 bases short, with 19 bases between. The CDR3 is 16 amino acids. Germline V gene data show CDR1 as MNHEY and CDR2 as SVGAGI.

The sequencing input was blood. The J gene is TRBJ2-7, the V gene TRBV6-5, with D possibly called TRBD1 or TRBD2 (7 bases each). The source is a human donor in good health. The CDR3 sequence is CASSYSISQGGLEQYF. The CDR3 coding sequence is TGTGCCAGCAGTTACTCGATATCTCAGGGGGGGCTGGAGCAGTACTTC.